Listed here are 3 T cell receptor beta chains from one sample, sequenced in a study of cytomegalovirus exposure and HLA in healthy donors. Use of 60 Vbeta and 13 Jbeta primers characterized the PCR. Only in-frame clones appear in the TCRdb table, and some are missing; sequencing was by immunoSEQ multiplex PCR. The sample shows about 120,000 clones, approximately 80% of them seen only once. Specimen: PBMCs. The receptors originated from a man in his fifties in good health and CMV-seronegative.

V and J are TRBV4-3 and TRBJ2-3; 12 nucleotides agree with TRBD1. This CDR3 is 18 amino acids long. Germline trimming cut 1 base from V and 0 bases from J; bases unmatched to any gene: 5. Germline assignment: CDR1 LGHNA and CDR2 YSLEER. The CDR3 sequence is CASSQAGTGGQSTDTQYF. CDR3 nucleotides: TGCGCCAGCAGCCAAGCAGGGACAGGGGGCCAAAGCACAGATACGCAGTATTTT.

This clone was picked up a small number of times. The chain combines TRBV5-1 with TRBJ2-5, with D perhaps matching TRBD1 (5 bases). V lost 0 bases and J 5 bases, leaving 14 bases between the germline ends. The CDR3 runs to 15 residues. The germline CDR1 and CDR2 sequences are SGHRS and YFSETQ. The CDR3 region is CASSLGNGALETQYF. CDR3 nucleotides: TGCGCCAGCAGCTTGGGTAATGGGGCGTTGGAGACCCAGTACTTC.

The chain carries TRBV10-3 and TRBJ1-1; D unresolved. Germline V gene sequence: CDR1 ENHRY, CDR2 SYGVKD. Trimming cost V 5 bases and J 0 bases, with 7 bases left between them. CDR3 length equals 13 residues. The CDR3 nucleotides read TGTGCCATCAGTCAGGCAATGAACACTGAAGCTTTCTTT. Translation: CAISQAMNTEAFF.